This is a list of T cell receptor beta chains from one sample in a study of OX40 agonist ivuxolimab in advanced cancers. Some clones are missing from TCRdb's copy, which holds only in-frame ones; the method was immunoSEQ multiplex PCR. The table records 30,000 to 45,000 clones, roughly 86% of them present only once. The source material was CD4+ or CD8+ T cells sorted from blood, sampled in a trial of the OX40 agonist ivuxolimab. Receptor source: an adult with an advanced solid tumor such as melanoma, head and neck, liver or kidney cancer. CDR3s include the opening cysteine and the closing phenylalanine or tryptophan. D genes are given only for firm matches. Size values are once, few and many counts, or a class for expanded clones, and some rows have none.

j_call v_call d_call clone_size cdr3_nt cdr3_aa
TRBJ1-6 TRBV9 . . TGTGCCAGCAGCGCCCAAAGCAGCAATTCACCCCTCCACTTT CASSAQSSNSPLHF
TRBJ2-3 TRBV9 . . TGTGCCAGCAGCCCGGTCTTACGCCCAGATACGCAGTATTTT CASSPVLRPDTQYF
TRBJ1-2 TRBV7-6 . . TGTGCCAGCAGCTTAACTTCGGGCAGGTCTTACTATGGCTACACCTTC CASSLTSGRSYYGYTF
TRBJ2-7 TRBV5-4 . . TGTGCCAGCAGCGATGACAGGATCACCTCCTACGAGCAGTACTTC CASSDDRITSYEQYF
TRBJ1-6 TRBV5-1 TRBD1 . TGCGCCAGCAGTGGGGCCGGGACAGGGGTTTCACCCCTCCACTTT CASSGAGTGVSPLHF
TRBJ2-3 TRBV7-2 . once TGTGCCAGCAGCCAAACCCCGGGACCGCCGGATACGCAGTATTTT CASSQTPGPPDTQYF
TRBJ2-7 TRBV5-1 . . TGCGCCAGCAGCTTGGCGCCAGACTACGAGCAGTACTTC CASSLAPDYEQYF
TRBJ2-2 TRBV7-3 . . TGTGCCAGCAGCTTATCCAGGGGTGCTACCGGGGAGCTGTTTTTT CASSLSRGATGELFF
TRBJ1-2 TRBV6-1 . few TGTGCCAGCAGTGAAGTTGATCCGTCGGGCTACACCTTC CASSEVDPSGYTF
TRBJ2-3 TRBV6-6 TRBD2 . TGTGCCAGCAGGTTAGCGGGGGGCACAGATACGCAGTATTTT CASRLAGGTDTQYF
TRBJ2-3 TRBV6-6 TRBD2 . TGTGCCAGCAGCTCGGGGGGAAGCACAGATACGCAGTATTTT CASSSGGSTDTQYF
TRBJ1-3 TRBV19 . . TGTGCCAGTAGGGTAGGGACTGGAAACACCATATATTTT CASRVGTGNTIYF
TRBJ1-4 TRBV6-5 . . TGTGCCAGCAGTTACGAGGGGACTAATGAAAAACTGTTTTTT CASSYEGTNEKLFF
TRBJ2-3 TRBV18 . . TGTGCCAGCTCACTAGCCGCGGGGAAGGATACGCAGTATTTT CASSLAAGKDTQYF
TRBJ2-7 TRBV6-5 . once TGTGCCAGCAGTTACTACGCGGACTCCTACGAGCAGTACTTC CASSYYADSYEQYF
TRBJ1-1 TRBV7-2 TRBD1 once TGTGCCAGCAGCTCAACAGGGGGAAGTTGGGACACTGAAGCTTTCTTT CASSSTGGSWDTEAFF
TRBJ2-1 TRBV5-5 TRBD1 . TGTGCCAGCAGCACCCGGACAGGGAGCGGCAATGAGCAGTTCTTC CASSTRTGSGNEQFF
TRBJ1-2 TRBV6-5 . . TGTGCCAGCAGGCCTCAGTGGGACTTTAATGGCTACACCTTC CASRPQWDFNGYTF
TRBJ2-2 TRBV18 . . TGTGCCAGCTCACCAAGCCTCTCTCAGGGGACCGGGGAGCTGTTTTTT CASSPSLSQGTGELFF
TRBJ2-7 TRBV21-1 . . TGTGCCAGCAGCAAAGGGGCGGCCTCCTACGAGCAGTACTTC CASSKGAASYEQYF
TRBJ1-1 TRBV5-1 . . TGCGCCAGCAGCTTCGCCCAGAACACTGAAGCTTTCTTT CASSFAQNTEAFF
TRBJ1-3 TRBV11-3 . . TGTGCCAGCAGCTTGGATGCAAGAGGCTCTGGAAACACCATATATTTT CASSLDARGSGNTIYF
TRBJ1-6 TRBV5-4 TRBD1 . TGTGCCAGCAGCTTAACAGGGGCGCGATGGAATTCACCCCTCCACTTT CASSLTGARWNSPLHF
TRBJ1-5 TRBV18 . . TGTGCCAGCTCACCCTCAGGAAATAGCAATCAGCCCCAGCATTTT CASSPSGNSNQPQHF
TRBJ1-5 TRBV7-2 . . TGTGCCAGCAGCTTCCAAGGGGATCAGCCCCAGCATTTT CASSFQGDQPQHF
TRBJ1-1 TRBV27 . . TGTGCCAGCAGGAGGCCGGGTCTGGGGGACACTGAAGCTTTCTTT CASRRPGLGDTEAFF
TRBJ2-3 TRBV5-5 . . TGTGCCAGCAGCTTGGCCCCCACAGATACGCAGTATTTT CASSLAPTDTQYF
TRBJ2-2 TRBV9 . . TGTGCCAGCAGCGTAGCTTCCGGGACCGGGGAGCTGTTTTTT CASSVASGTGELFF
TRBJ2-7 TRBV21-1 . . TGTGCCAGCAGCAAAGTGGAGGCAGGGGACAGGGATCGCTACGAGCAGTACTTC CASSKVEAGDRDRYEQYF
TRBJ1-4 TRBV30 TRBD1 few TGTGCCTGGAAGGCGGGACAGACTCTTGGTGAAAAACTGTTTTTT CAWKAGQTLGEKLFF
TRBJ1-1 TRBV5-4 . . TGTGCCAGCAGCTTGGCGGGCTTTGTGGGAACTGAAGCTTTCTTT CASSLAGFVGTEAFF
TRBJ2-5 TRBV18 TRBD1 . TGTGCCAGCTCATTGGACAGGAACCAAGAGACCCAGTACTTC CASSLDRNQETQYF
TRBJ2-3 TRBV21-1 . . TGTGCCAGCAGCAATCTGATACAGGGGAGCACAGATACGCAGTATTTT CASSNLIQGSTDTQYF
TRBJ1-1 TRBV28 TRBD1 medium-sized TGTGCCAGCAGTTTATATGGGACAGTGAACACTGAAGCTTTCTTT CASSLYGTVNTEAFF
TRBJ2-3 TRBV7-9 . . TGTGCCAGCAGCGCCCGGACGGGAAGCACAGATACGCAGTATTTT CASSARTGSTDTQYF
TRBJ2-3 TRBV4-1 . . TGCGCCAGCAGCCAAGTTTTTCCGGTAGCGGTCACAGATACGCAGTATTTT CASSQVFPVAVTDTQYF
TRBJ2-7 TRBV6-1 . medium-sized TGTGCCAGCAGTGAAGCCGGGACACGAAGCTCCTACGAGCAGTACTTC CASSEAGTRSSYEQYF
TRBJ1-1 TRBV2 . . TGTGCCGGCAGGGGATCCGGCACTGAAGCTTTCTTT CAGRGSGTEAFF
TRBJ1-6 TRBV14 TRBD1 few TGTGCCAGCAGCCAGCAGGGGGGTATCGAACCCCTCCACTTT CASSQQGGIEPLHF
TRBJ1-3 TRBV7-2 . few TGTGCCAGCAGCGGTGACAGAAACTCTGGAAACACCATATATTTT CASSGDRNSGNTIYF
TRBJ1-5 TRBV28 . . TGTGCCAGCAGTGCGGGGGGGAGCAATCAGCCCCAGCATTTT CASSAGGSNQPQHF
TRBJ2-7 TRBV28 TRBD1 . TGTGCCAGCAGTTTAACCAGACAGGGGTCGAGCTCCTACGAGCAGTACTTC CASSLTRQGSSSYEQYF
TRBJ2-5 TRBV7-9 TRBD1 . TGTGCCAGCAGCTTTTCTACAGGGGGCAAGGAGACCCAGTACTTC CASSFSTGGKETQYF
TRBJ1-6 TRBV6-1 . . TGTGCCAGCACCGCTACAGGCTCCTATAATTCACCCCTCCACTTT CASTATGSYNSPLHF
TRBJ1-2 TRBV7-6 TRBD1 . TGTGCCAGCAGCAACCAACTTACAGGGGGCGCCTATGGCTACACCTTC CASSNQLTGGAYGYTF
TRBJ1-5 TRBV4-3 . . TGCGCCAGCAGCCGGGACAGCAATCAGCCCCAGCATTTT CASSRDSNQPQHF
TRBJ2-1 TRBV11-3 . . TGTGCCAGCAGCGACTCCTACTACAATGAGCAGTTCTTC CASSDSYYNEQFF
TRBJ2-3 TRBV7-2 TRBD1 . TGTGCCAGCAGCTTAGACAGGGGGACAGATACGCAGTATTTT CASSLDRGTDTQYF
TRBJ2-7 TRBV4-1 . . TGCGCCAGCAGCCAATTGAAAGGAGGGAGTGGGTACGAGCAGTACTTC CASSQLKGGSGYEQYF
TRBJ1-2 TRBV19 . . TGTGCCAGTAGGCAGGGTCGCGTCTATGGCTACACCTTC CASRQGRVYGYTF
TRBJ1-2 TRBV4-2 TRBD1 . TGTGCCAGCAGCCAAGGGGACAGCCAATCGGGCTACACCTTC CASSQGDSQSGYTF